A selection of T cell receptor beta chains follows, all from one sample in a study of shared clonotypes between healthy human individuals. Clones were sequenced by immunoSEQ multiplex PCR, and TCRdb holds only the in-frame ones, with some missing. Among some 630,000 clones listed, about two thirds were seen once. Material for sequencing was memory CD4+ T cells sorted from blood. Source of these receptors: a woman younger than 45 in good health. Both conserved end residues are part of each CDR3. A D gene is named only where the DNA matches it firmly. Clone size is not always given. Where it is, it says once, few, many or a class for expanded clones.

size: NA
J: TRBJ1-4
V: TRBV19
D: NA
length: 13
DNA: TGTGCCAGTAGTATGGCCGGTAATGAAAAACTGTTTTTT
CDR3: CASSMAGNEKLFF

size: NA
J: TRBJ2-6
V: TRBV19
D: TRBD1
length: 17
DNA: TGTGCCAGTAGTACTGGACAGGCGCTCTCTGGGGCCAACGTCCTGACTTTC
CDR3: CASSTGQALSGANVLTF

size: NA
J: TRBJ1-2
V: TRBV28
D: NA
length: 15
DNA: TGTGCCAGCGTCCCCCCCGGGGCTGCAAATTATGGCTACACCTTC
CDR3: CASVPPGAANYGYTF

size: few
J: TRBJ1-1
V: TRBV14
D: NA
length: 15
DNA: TGTGCCAGCAGCCGAGTCCAGGGAAAACTCACTGAAGCTTTCTTT
CDR3: CASSRVQGKLTEAFF

size: NA
J: TRBJ1-4
V: TRBV14
D: NA
length: 20
DNA: TGTGCCAGCAGCCAAGATCGAGGGCCATCCCCTCGGTTAGACGCGGAAAAACTGTTTTTT
CDR3: CASSQDRGPSPRLDAEKLFF

size: NA
J: TRBJ1-5
V: TRBV28
D: NA
length: 17
DNA: TGTGCCAGCAGTGAAACGGGTAGGGGACCGCTAAGTCAGCCCCAGCATTTT
CDR3: CASSETGRGPLSQPQHF

size: NA
J: TRBJ2-1
V: TRBV27
D: NA
length: 15
DNA: TGTGCCAGCAGTCCGCGGGACTTGCATTACAATGAGCAGTTCTTC
CDR3: CASSPRDLHYNEQFF

size: NA
J: TRBJ2-2
V: TRBV4-1
D: TRBD2
length: 16
DNA: TGCGCCAGCAGCCAGCCGGGACTAGCTGACGGCGGGGAGCTGTTTTTT
CDR3: CASSQPGLADGGELFF

size: NA
J: TRBJ2-2
V: TRBV21-1
D: NA
length: 19
DNA: TGTGCCAGCAGCAAAGATGGGGCTAATCGGGGGGCGAACACCGGGGAGCTGTTTTTT
CDR3: CASSKDGANRGANTGELFF

size: NA
J: TRBJ2-7
V: TRBV6-1
D: NA
length: 15
DNA: TGTGCCAGCAGTGATCAATATTTAGGGGTCTACGAGCAGTACTTC
CDR3: CASSDQYLGVYEQYF

size: NA
J: TRBJ2-7
V: TRBV14
D: TRBD1
length: 16
DNA: TGTGCCAGCAGCCCTCTCGGGACAGGGATACGCTACGAGCAGTACTTC
CDR3: CASSPLGTGIRYEQYF

size: NA
J: TRBJ2-5
V: TRBV21-1
D: NA
length: 14
DNA: TGTGCCACCGACCGGGACAGGGTCCAAGAGACCCAGTACTTC
CDR3: CATDRDRVQETQYF

size: NA
J: TRBJ2-7
V: TRBV6-5
D: NA
length: 15
DNA: TGTGCCAGCAACATTGGCCGTCGGCAGGGCAACGAGCAGTACTTC
CDR3: CASNIGRRQGNEQYF